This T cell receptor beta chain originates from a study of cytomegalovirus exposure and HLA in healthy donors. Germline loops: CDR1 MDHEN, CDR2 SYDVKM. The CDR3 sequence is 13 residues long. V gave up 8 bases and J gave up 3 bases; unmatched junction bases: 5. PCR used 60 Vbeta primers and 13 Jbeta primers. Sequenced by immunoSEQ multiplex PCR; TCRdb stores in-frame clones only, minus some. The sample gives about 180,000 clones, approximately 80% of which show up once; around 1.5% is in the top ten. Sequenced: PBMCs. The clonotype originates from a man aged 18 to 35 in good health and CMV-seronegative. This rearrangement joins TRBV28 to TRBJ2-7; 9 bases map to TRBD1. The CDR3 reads CASATGGFYEQYF. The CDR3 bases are TGTGCCAGCGCGACAGGGGGGTTCTACGAGCAGTACTTC.